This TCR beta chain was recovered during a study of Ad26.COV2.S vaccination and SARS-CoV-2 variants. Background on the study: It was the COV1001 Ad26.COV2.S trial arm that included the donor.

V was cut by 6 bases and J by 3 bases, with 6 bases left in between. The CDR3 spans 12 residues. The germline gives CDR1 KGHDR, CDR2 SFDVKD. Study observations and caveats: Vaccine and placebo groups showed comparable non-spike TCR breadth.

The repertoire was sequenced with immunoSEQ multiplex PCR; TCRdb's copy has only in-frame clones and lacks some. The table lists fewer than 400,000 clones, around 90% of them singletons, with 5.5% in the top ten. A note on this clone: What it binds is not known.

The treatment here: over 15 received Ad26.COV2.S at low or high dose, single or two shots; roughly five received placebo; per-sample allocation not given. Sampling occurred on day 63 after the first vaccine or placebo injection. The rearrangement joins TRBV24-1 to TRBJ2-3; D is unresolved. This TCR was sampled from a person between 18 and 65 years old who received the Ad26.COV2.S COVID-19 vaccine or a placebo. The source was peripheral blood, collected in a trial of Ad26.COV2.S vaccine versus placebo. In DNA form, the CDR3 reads TGTGCCACCAGTCAAAAAACAGATACGCAGTATTTT. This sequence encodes CATSQKTDTQYF.